This T cell receptor (beta chain) was retrieved from a study of OX40 agonist ivuxolimab in advanced cancers. Blood specimens came from baseline, cycle 4 day 1, and cycle 7 day 1. V dropped 5 bases and J dropped 1; count of bases not matched to a gene: 5. This CDR3 comprises 17 residues. Per germline, CDR1 LNHDA and CDR2 SQIVND (reference sequence). The repertoire was sequenced with immunoSEQ multiplex PCR; TCRdb's copy has only in-frame clones and lacks some. Among under 60,000 clones, under 95% were seen once, and the ten largest hold around 12%. The sequences come from CD4+ or CD8+ T cells sorted from blood, collected in a trial of the OX40 agonist ivuxolimab. This chain connects TRBV19 to TRBJ2-5, with 15 bases identical to TRBD2. The receptor comes from an adult with an advanced solid tumor such as melanoma, head and neck, liver or kidney cancer. The CDR3 DNA reads TGTGCCAGTAGTCTCACGGGACTAGCGGGAGGCCAAGAGACCCAGTACTTC. It translates to CASSLTGLAGGQETQYF.